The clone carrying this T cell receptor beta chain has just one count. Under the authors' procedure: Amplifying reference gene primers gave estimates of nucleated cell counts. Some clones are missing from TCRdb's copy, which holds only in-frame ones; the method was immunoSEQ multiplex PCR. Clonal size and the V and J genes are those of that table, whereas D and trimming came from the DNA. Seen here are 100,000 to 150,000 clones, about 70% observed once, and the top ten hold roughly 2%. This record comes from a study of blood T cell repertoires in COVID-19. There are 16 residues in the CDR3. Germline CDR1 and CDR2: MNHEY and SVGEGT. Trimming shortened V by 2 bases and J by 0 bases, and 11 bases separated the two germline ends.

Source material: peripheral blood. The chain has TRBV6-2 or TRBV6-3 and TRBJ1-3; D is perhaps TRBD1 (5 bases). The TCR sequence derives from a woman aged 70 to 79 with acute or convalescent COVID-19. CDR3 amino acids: CASSYGQGFSGNTIYF. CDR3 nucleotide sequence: TGTGCCAGCAGTTACGGGCAGGGCTTCTCTGGAAACACCATATATTTT.